This T cell receptor beta chain was recorded in a study of shared clonotypes between healthy human individuals. The CDR3 has 16 amino acids. Losses at the gene ends were 4 bases for V and 4 bases for J; bases not matched to a gene: 13. The germline V gene has CDR1 SQVTM and CDR2 ANQGSEA. Naive CD8 cells were CD45RO-negative, positively selected for CCR7, excluding terminally differentiated effector memory CD45RA+ cells. Clones were read by immunoSEQ multiplex PCR, and TCRdb kept only the in-frame ones, dropping some. The sample holds approximately 2,000,000 clones, just over 90% seen once. The J gene is TRBJ2-1, the V gene TRBV29-1; 7 bases align to TRBD2. This receptor was obtained from a man younger than 35 in good health. Some clones in this sample may be carry-over from other donors' samples. Sequencing was carried out using naive CD8+ T cells from PBMCs. For the CDR3, the DNA is TGCAGCGTTGGTGGGCATTTGGCGGGAGCTTACAATGAGCAGTTCTTC. Encoded protein: CSVGGHLAGAYNEQFF.